The rows below give T cell receptor beta chains drawn from one sample of a study of beta chain features in type 1 diabetes. Libraries were prepared by immunoSEQ multiplex PCR; TCRdb keeps only in-frame clonotypes and omits some of them. The table includes more than 250,000 clones, over 12% detected once. Sequencing was carried out using naive CD4+ T cells from blood. The receptors shown here come from a young man with type 1 diabetes. Each CDR3 is given with its conserved first and last residue. D genes are given only for firm matches. Clone size, where shown, is once, few, many, or a class for clones that have expanded.

>TRBV2|NA|TRBJ2-5|NA
TGTGCCAGCAAAACCTACCCTAGAGAGACCCAGTACTTC
CASKTYPRETQYF
>TRBV15|NA|TRBJ2-5|NA
TGTGCCACCAGCGCTGACAGGAGGCGGGAGACCCAGTACTTC
CATSADRRRETQYF
>TRBV9|NA|TRBJ1-6|NA
TGTGCCAGCAGCGTTTCTACGCCTAATTCACCCCTCCACTTT
CASSVSTPNSPLHF
>TRBV7-9|NA|TRBJ2-3|NA
TGTGCCAGCAGCTTTGAGCTCACAGATACGCAGTATTTT
CASSFELTDTQYF
>TRBV29-1|NA|TRBJ1-2|few
TGCAGCGTTGCCAGCCAGGGGTACGGCTACACCTTC
CSVASQGYGYTF
>TRBV4-3|TRBD2|TRBJ2-7|NA
TGCGCCAGCAGCCGTACTAGCGGGGGGGCCTACGAGCAGTACTTC
CASSRTSGGAYEQYF
>TRBV27|NA|TRBJ2-3|NA
TGTGCCAGCAGTCCGAGGGCTCTCACAGATACGCAGTATTTT
CASSPRALTDTQYF
>TRBV27|NA|TRBJ1-5|few
TGTGCCAGCAGTTTCCGTCCCGAGGGCGCGGAAGGATTTCAGCCCCAGCATTTT
CASSFRPEGAEGFQPQHF
>TRBV7-9|NA|TRBJ2-7|NA
TGTGCCAGCTGTGATGGAGCGGCCTTCGAGCAGTACTTC
CASCDGAAFEQYF
>TRBV27|TRBD1|TRBJ2-1|NA
TGTGCCAGCAGTTCTCCCGGGACAGGGCACAATGAGCAGTTCTTC
CASSSPGTGHNEQFF
>TRBV2|TRBD2|TRBJ2-7|NA
TGTGCCAGCAGCGCTGGACGGGGGAGGGCCTACGAGCAGTACTTC
CASSAGRGRAYEQYF
>TRBV4-3|TRBD1|TRBJ1-5|NA
TGCGCCAGCAGCCAAGGGGACAGGGGTCCCCAGCATTTT
CASSQGDRGPQHF
>TRBV15|TRBD1|TRBJ1-6|NA
TGTGCCACCAGCAGAGATCTCGGACAGGGGGCTGGACCCCTCCACTTT
CATSRDLGQGAGPLHF
>TRBV5-1|NA|TRBJ2-3|NA
TGCGCCAGCAGTTCCACAGGGACAGATACGCAGTATTTT
CASSSTGTDTQYF
>TRBV2|TRBD2|TRBJ2-7|NA
TGTGCCAGCAGTGAGGCGGCGGGGGCCTACGAGCAGTACTTC
CASSEAAGAYEQYF
>TRBV7-2|NA|TRBJ2-1|NA
TGTGCCAGCAGTGCAACGGGAGTCGAGCAGTTCTTC
CASSATGVEQFF
>TRBV5-6|TRBD1|TRBJ2-5|few
TGTGCCAGCAGCTTGGGACAGGGGGGAGAGACCCAGTACTTC
CASSLGQGGETQYF
>TRBV7-9|NA|TRBJ1-1|NA
TGTGCCAGCAGCCCCTGGGACAAAAGAGCTTTCTTT
CASSPWDKRAFF
>TRBV29-1|NA|TRBJ2-1|many
TGCAGCGTTGGGCGCGGCTCCTACAATGAGCAGTTCTTC
CSVGRGSYNEQFF
>TRBV19|NA|TRBJ1-2|NA
TGTGCCAGTAGGGGCAGGGACTATGGCTACACCTTC
CASRGRDYGYTF
>TRBV15|TRBD1|TRBJ2-3|few
TGTGCCACCAGCAGGGCAGGGGGCCTGCCAGATACGCAGTATTTT
CATSRAGGLPDTQYF
>TRBV6-5|TRBD1|TRBJ2-7|NA
TGTGCCAGCAGTTACTCTCCAGGGGGTTCCTACGAGCAGTACTTC
CASSYSPGGSYEQYF
>TRBV6-6|NA|TRBJ2-5|few
TGTGCCAGCAGTTTCCGACTCCTACAAGAGACCCAGTACTTC
CASSFRLLQETQYF
>TRBV4-1|TRBD1|TRBJ2-7|NA
TGCGCCAGCAGCCAACTTCCGGGACAGGGAAGCCTCTCCTACGAGCAGTACTTC
CASSQLPGQGSLSYEQYF
>TRBV19|TRBD1|TRBJ2-3|NA
TGTGCCAGTAGTTCGAGACAGGGGCGGACAGATACGCAGTATTTT
CASSSRQGRTDTQYF
>TRBV9|NA|TRBJ2-3|NA
TGTGCCAGCAGCGGACCCGGGACAACTAGCACAGATACGCAGTATTTT
CASSGPGTTSTDTQYF
>TRBV2|TRBD1|TRBJ1-1|few
TGTGCCAGCAGACGACAGGGAAGGTCTGAAGCTTTCTTT
CASRRQGRSEAFF